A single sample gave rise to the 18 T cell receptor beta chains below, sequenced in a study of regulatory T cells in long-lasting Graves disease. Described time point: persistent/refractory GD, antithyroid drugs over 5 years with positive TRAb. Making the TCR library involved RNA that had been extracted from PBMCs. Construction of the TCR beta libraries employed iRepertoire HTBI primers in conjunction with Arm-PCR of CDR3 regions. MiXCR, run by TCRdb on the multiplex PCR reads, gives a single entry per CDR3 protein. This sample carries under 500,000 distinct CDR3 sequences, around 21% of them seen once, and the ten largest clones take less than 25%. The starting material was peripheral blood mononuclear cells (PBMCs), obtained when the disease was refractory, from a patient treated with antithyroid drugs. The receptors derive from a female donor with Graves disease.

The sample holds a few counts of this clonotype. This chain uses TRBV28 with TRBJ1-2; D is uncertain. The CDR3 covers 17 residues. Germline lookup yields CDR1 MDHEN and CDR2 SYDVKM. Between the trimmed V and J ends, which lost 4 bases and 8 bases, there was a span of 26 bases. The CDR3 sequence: CASSSTGHSTGSGGYTF. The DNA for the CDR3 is TGTGCCAGCAGTTCAACGGGCCACTCCACCGGCAGCGGAGGCTACACCTTC.

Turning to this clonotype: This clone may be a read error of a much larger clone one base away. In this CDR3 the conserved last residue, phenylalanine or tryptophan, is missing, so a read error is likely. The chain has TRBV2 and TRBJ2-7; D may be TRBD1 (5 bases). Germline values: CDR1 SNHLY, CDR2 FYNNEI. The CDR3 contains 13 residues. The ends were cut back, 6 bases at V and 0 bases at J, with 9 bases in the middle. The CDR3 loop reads CASSFGHSYEQYL. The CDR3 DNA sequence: TGTGCCAGCAGCTTCGGACACTCCTACGAGCAGTACCTC.

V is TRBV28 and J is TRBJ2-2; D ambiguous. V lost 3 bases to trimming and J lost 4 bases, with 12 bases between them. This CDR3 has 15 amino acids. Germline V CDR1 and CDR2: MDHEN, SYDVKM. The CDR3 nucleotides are TGTGCCAGCAGTTTTGTCTCCCCGGGCACCGGGGAGCTGTTTTTT. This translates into CASSFVSPGTGELFF.

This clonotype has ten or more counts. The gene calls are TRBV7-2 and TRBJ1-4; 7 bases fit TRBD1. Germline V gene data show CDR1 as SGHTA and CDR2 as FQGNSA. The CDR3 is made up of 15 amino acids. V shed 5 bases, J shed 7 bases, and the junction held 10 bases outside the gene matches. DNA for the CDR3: TGTGCCAGCAGCCCTCGACAGGGTAAAGGTGAAAAACTGTTTTTT. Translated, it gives CASSPRQGKGEKLFF.

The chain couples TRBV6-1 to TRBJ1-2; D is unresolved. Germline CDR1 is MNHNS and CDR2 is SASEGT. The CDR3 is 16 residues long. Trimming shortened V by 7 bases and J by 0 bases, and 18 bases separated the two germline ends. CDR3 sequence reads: CASTPSPIPSNYGYTF. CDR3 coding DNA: TGTGCCAGCACCCCTTCACCTATACCGTCTAACTATGGCTACACCTTC.

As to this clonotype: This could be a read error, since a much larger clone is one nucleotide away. CDR3 bases: TGTGCCAGCAGCTGGACAGGGGGCAACACCGGGGGGCTGTTTTTT. This gives the protein CASSWTGGNTGGLFF. This sequence joins TRBV11-2 and TRBJ2-2; 11 nucleotides agree with TRBD1. The CDR3 consists of 15 residues. Looked up from germline, CDR1 is SGHAT and CDR2 is FQNNGV.

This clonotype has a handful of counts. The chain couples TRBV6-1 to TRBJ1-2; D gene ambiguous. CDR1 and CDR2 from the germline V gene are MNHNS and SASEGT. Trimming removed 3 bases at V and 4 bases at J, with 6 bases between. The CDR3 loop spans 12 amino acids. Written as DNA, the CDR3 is TGTGCCAGCAGTGACAGTCTCTATGGCTACACCTTC. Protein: CASSDSLYGYTF.

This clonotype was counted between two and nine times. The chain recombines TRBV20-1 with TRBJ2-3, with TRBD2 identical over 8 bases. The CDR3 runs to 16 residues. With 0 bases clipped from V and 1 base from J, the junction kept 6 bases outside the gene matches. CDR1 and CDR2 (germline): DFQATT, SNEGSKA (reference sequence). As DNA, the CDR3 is TGCAGTGCTAGAGATTTGACGGGAGGGCGCACAGATACGCAGTATTTT. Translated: CSARDLTGGRTDTQYF.

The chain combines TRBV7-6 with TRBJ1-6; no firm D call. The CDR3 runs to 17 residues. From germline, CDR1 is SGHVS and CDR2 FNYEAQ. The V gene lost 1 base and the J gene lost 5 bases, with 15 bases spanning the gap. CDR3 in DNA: TGTGCCAGCAGCTTAGGGTTCCCGCGGCAGCATAATTCACCCCTCCACTTT. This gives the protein CASSLGFPRQHNSPLHF.

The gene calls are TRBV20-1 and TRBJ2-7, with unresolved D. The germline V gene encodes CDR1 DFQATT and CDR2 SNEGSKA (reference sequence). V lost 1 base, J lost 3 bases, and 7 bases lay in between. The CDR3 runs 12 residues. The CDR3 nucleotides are TGCAGTGCTAGAGGTTTGGGCTACGAGCAGTACTTC. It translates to CSARGLGYEQYF.

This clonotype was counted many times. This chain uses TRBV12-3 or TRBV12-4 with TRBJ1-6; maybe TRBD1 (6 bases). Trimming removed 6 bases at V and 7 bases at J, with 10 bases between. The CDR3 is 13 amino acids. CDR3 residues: CASRDRENSPLHF. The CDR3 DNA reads TGTGCCAGCAGGGACAGAGAGAATTCACCCCTCCACTTT.

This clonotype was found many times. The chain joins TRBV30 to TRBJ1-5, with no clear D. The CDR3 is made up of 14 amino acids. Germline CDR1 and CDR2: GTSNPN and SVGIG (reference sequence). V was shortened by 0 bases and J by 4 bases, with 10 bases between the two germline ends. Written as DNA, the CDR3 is TGTGCCTGGAGTGTACGGGCCGCGAATCAGCCCCAGCATTTT. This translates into CAWSVRAANQPQHF.

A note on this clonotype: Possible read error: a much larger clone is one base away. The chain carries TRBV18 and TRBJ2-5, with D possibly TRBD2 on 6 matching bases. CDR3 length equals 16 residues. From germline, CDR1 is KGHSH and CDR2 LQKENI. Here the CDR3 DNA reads TGTGCCAGCCCACCACGCCCCATAGCGGCCCAAGAGACCCAGTACTTC. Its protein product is CASPPRPIAAQETQYF. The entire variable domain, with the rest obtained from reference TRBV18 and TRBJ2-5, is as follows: NAGVMQNPRHLVRRRGQEARLRCSPMKGHSHVYWYRQLPEEGLKFMVYLQKENIIDESGMPKERFSAEFPKEGPSILRIQQVVRGDSAAYFCASPPRPIAAQETQYFGPGTRLLVL.

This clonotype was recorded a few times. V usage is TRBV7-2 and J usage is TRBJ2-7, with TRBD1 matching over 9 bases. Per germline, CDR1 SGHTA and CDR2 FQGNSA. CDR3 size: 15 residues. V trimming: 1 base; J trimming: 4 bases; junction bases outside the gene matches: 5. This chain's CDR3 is CASSLVGTGRYEQYF. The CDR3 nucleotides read TGTGCCAGCAGCTTAGTAGGGACAGGGAGGTACGAGCAGTACTTC.

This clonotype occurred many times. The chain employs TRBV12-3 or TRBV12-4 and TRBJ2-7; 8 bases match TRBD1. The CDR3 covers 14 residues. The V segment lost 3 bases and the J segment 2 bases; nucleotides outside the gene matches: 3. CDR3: CASSLDRDAYEQYF. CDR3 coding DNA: TGTGCCAGCAGTTTGGACAGGGATGCCTACGAGCAGTACTTC.

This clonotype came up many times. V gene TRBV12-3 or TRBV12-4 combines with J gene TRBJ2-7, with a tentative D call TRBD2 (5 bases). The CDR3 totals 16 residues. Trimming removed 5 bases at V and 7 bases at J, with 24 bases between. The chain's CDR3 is CASSLRTSPAVLEQYF. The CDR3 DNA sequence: TGTGCCAGCAGTCTACGGACTTCACCCGCGGTTTTGGAGCAGTACTTC.

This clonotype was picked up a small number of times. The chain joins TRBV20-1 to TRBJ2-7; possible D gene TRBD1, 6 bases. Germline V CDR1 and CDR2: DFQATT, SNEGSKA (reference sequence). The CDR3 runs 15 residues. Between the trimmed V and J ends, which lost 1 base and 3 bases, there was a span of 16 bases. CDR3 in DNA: TGCAGTGCTAGAGTTCCCGGGACACCTCTCTACGAGCAGTACTTC. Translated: CSARVPGTPLYEQYF.

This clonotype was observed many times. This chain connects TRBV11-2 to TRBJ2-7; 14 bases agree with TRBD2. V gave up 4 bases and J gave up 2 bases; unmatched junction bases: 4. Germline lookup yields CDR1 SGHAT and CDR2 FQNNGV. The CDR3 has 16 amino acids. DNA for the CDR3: TGTGCCAGCAGCTCGGGACTAGCGGGAGCGCCCTACGAGCAGTACTTC. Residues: CASSSGLAGAPYEQYF.